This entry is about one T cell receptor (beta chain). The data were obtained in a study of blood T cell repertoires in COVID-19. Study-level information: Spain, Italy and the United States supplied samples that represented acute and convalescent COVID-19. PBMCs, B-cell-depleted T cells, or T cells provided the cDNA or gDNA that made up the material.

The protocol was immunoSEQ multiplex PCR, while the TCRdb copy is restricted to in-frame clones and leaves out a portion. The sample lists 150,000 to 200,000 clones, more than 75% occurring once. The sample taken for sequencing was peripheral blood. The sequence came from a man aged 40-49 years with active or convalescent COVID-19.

The CDR3 DNA reads TGTGCCATCGGGGGAACAGGGAGTATTAATCAGCCCCAGCATTTT. Residues: CAIGGTGSINQPQHF. The rearrangement uses TRBV10-3 and TRBJ1-5, with D perhaps matching TRBD1 (6 bases). The germline CDR1 and CDR2 sequences are ENHRY and SYGVKD. Trimming cost V 8 bases and J 4 bases, with 18 bases left between them. The CDR3 loop spans 15 amino acids.